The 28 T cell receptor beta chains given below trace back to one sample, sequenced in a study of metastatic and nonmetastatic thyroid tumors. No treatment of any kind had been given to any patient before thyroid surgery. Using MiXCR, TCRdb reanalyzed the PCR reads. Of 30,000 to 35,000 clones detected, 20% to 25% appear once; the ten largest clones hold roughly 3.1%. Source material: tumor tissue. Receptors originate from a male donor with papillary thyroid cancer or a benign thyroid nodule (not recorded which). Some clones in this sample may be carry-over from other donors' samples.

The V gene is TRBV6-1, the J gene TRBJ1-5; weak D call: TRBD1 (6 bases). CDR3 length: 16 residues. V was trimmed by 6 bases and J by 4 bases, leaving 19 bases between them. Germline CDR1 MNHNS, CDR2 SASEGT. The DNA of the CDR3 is TGTGCCAGCAGGGGGATCGGACAGTGGGCGAATCAGCCCCAGCATTTT. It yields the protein CASRGIGQWANQPQHF.

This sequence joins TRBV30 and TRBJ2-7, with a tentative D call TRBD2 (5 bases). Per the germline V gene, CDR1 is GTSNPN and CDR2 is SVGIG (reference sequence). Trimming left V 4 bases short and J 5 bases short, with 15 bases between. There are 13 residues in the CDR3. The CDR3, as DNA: TGTGCCTGGATTGAGGGCACCGTGAACGAGCAGTACTTC. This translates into CAWIEGTVNEQYF.

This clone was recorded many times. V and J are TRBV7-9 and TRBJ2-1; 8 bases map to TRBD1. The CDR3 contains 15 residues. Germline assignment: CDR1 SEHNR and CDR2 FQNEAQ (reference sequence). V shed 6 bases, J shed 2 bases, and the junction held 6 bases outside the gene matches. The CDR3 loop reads CASRDTGGPYNEQFF. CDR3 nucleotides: TGTGCCAGCAGGGACACAGGGGGTCCCTACAATGAGCAGTTCTTC.

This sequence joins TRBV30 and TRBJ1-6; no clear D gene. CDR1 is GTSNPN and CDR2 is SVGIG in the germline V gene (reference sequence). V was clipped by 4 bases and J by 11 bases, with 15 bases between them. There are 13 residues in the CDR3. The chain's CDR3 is CAWTAQWNPPLHF. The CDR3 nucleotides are TGTGCCTGGACCGCTCAGTGGAACCCACCCCTCCACTTT. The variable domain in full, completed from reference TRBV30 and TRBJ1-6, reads SQTIHQWPATLVQPVGSPLSLECTVEGTSNPNLYWYRQAAGRGLQLLFYSVGIGQISSEVPQNLSASRPQDRQFILSSKKLLLSDSGFYLCAWTAQWNPPLHFGNGTRLTVT.

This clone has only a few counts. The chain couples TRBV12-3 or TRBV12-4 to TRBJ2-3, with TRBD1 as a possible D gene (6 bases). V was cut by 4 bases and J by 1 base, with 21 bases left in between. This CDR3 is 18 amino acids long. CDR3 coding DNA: TGTGCCAGCAGTTCCTCCCAGGGGCCTCAAAGAGGCACAGATACGCAGTATTTT. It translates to CASSSSQGPQRGTDTQYF.

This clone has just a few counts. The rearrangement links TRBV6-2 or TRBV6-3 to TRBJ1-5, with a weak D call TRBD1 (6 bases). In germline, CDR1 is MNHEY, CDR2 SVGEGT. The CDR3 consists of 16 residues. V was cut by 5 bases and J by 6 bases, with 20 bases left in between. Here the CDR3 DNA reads TGTGCCAGCAGTGATCATGAACGGGGGCAAGGTCAGCCCCAGCATTTT. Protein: CASSDHERGQGQPQHF.

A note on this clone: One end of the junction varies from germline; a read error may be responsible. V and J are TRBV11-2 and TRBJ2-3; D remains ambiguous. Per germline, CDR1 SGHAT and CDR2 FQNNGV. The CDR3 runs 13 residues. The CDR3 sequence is CAGSSRPDATHYF. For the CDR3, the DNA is TGTGCCGGCAGCTCGCGACCGGACGCTACGCATTATTTT. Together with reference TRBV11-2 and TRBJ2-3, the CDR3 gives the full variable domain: EAGVAQSPRYKIIEKRQSVAFWCNPISGHATLYWYQQILGQGPKLLIQFQNNGVVDDSQLPKDRFSAERLKGVDSTLKIQPAKLEDSAVYLCAGSSRPDATHYFGPGTRLTVL.

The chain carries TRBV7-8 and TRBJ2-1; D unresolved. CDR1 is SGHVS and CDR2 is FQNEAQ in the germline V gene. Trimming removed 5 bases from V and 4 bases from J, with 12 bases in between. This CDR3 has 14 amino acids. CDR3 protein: CASSPGAAYNEQFF. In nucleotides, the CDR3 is TGTGCCAGCAGCCCCGGTGCTGCTTACAATGAGCAGTTCTTC.

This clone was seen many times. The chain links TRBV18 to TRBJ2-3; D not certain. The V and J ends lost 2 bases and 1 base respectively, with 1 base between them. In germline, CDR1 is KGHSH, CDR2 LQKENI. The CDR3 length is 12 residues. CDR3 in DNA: TGTGCCAGCTCACCAGGCACAGATACGCAGTATTTT. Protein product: CASSPGTDTQYF.

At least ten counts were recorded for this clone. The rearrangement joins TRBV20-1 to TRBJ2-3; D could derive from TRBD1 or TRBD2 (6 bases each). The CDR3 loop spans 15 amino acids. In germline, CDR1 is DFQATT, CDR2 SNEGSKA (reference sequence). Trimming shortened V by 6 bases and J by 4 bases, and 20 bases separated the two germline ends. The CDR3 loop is CSAGSPGVLSDTQYF. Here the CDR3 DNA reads TGCAGTGCCGGGAGCCCAGGGGTTTTGTCAGATACGCAGTATTTT.

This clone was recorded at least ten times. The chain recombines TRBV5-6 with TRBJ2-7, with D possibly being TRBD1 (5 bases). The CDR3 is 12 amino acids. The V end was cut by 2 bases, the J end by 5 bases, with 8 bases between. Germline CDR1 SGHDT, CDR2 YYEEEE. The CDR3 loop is CASSFAGNEQYF. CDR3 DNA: TGTGCCAGCAGCTTTGCAGGGAACGAGCAGTACTTC.

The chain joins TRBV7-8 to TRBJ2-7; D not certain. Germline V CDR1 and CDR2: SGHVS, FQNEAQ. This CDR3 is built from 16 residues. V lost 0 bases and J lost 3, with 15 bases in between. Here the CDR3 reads CASSLAFRGVGYEQYF. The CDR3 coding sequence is TGTGCCAGCAGCTTAGCCTTCCGAGGCGTTGGCTACGAGCAGTACTTC.

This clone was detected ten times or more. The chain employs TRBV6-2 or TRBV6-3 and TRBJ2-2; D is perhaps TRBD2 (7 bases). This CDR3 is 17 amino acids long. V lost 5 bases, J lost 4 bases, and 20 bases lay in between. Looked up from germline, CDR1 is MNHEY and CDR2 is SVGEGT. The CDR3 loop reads CASSPWGGTRRTGELFF. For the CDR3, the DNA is TGTGCCAGCAGTCCTTGGGGGGGGACACGACGCACCGGGGAGCTGTTTTTT.

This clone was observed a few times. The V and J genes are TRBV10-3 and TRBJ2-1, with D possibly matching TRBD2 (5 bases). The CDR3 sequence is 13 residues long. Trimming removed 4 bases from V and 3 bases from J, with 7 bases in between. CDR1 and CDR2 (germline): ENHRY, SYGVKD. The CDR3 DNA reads TGTGCCATCAGTGTTACTAGCTACAATGAGCAGTTCTTC. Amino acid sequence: CAISVTSYNEQFF.

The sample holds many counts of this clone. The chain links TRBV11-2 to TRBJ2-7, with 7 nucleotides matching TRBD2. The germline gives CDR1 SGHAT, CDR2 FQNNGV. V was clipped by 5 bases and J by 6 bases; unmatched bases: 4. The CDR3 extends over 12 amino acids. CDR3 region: CASSPTSSEQYF. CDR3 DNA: TGTGCCAGCAGCCCGACTAGCTCCGAGCAGTACTTC.

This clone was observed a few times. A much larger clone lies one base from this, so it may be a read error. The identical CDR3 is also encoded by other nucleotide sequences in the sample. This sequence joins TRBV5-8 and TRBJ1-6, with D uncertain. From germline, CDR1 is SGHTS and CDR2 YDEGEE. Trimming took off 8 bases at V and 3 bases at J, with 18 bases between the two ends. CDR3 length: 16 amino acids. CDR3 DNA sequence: TGTGCCAGTAGCCGGTCGGTCAGCTTCTATAATTCACCCCTCCACTTT. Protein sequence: CASSRSVSFYNSPLHF.

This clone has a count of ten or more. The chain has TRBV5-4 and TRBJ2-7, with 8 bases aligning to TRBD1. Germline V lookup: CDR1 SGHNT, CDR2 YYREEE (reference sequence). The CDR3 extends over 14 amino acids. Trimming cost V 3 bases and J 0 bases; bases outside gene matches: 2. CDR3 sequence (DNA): TGTGCCAGCAGCTCGGACAGGGCCTCCTACGAGCAGTACTTC. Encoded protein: CASSSDRASYEQYF.

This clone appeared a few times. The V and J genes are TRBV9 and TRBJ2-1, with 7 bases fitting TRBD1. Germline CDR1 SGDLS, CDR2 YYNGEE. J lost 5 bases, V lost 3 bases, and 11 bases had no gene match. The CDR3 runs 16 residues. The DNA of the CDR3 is TGTGCCAGCAGCGGGCCCGACGGGACAGAGGACAATGAGCAGTTCTTC. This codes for CASSGPDGTEDNEQFF.

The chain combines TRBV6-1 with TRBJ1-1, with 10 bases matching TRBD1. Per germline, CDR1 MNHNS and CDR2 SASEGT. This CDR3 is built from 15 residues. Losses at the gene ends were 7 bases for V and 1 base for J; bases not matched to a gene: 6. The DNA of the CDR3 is TGTGCCAGCAAGAGACAGGGGGCAAGGAACACTGAAGCTTTCTTT. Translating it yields CASKRQGARNTEAFF.

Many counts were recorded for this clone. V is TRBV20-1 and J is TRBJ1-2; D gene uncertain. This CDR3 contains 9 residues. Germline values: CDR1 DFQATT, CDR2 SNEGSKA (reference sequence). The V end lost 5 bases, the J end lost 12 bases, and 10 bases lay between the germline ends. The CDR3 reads CSADLPHTF. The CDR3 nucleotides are TGCAGTGCTGACCTTCCCCACACCTTC.

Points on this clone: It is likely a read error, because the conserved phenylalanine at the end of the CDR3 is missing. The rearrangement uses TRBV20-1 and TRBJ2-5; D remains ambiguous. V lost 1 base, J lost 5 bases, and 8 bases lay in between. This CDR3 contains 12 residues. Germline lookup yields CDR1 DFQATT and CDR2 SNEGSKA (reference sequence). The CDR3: CSARGVLETQYS. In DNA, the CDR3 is TGCAGTGCTAGAGGCGTGTTGGAGACCCAGTACTCC.

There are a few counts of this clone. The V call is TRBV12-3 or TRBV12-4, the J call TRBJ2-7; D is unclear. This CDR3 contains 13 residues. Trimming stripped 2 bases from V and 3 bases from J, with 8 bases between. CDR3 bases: TGTGCCAGCAGTTTAAAGGCCTACTACGAGCAGTACTTC. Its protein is CASSLKAYYEQYF.

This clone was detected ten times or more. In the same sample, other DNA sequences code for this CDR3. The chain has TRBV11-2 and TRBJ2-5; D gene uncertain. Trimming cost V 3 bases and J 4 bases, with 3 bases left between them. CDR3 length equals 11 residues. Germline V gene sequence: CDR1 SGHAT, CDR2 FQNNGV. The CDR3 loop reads CASSLGETQYF. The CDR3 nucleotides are TGTGCCAGCAGCTTGGGAGAGACCCAGTACTTC.

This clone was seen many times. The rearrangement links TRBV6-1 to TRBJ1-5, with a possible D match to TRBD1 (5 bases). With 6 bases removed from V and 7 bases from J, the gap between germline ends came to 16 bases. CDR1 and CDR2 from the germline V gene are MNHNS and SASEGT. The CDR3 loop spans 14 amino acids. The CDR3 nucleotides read TGTGCCAGCAGAGCCCCAGGGCGAGAGCAGCCCCAGCATTTT. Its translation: CASRAPGREQPQHF.

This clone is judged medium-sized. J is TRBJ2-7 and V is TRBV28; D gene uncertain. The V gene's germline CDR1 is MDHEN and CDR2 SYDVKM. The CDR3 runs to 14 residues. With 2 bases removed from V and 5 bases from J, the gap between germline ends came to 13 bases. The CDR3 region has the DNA TGTGCCAGCAGTTTAGTGCAGTCCCCCCACGAGCAGTACTTC. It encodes CASSLVQSPHEQYF.

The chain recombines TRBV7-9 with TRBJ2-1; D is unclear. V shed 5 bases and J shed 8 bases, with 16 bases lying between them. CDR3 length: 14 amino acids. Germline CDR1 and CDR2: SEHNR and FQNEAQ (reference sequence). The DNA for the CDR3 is TGTGCCAGCAGCACGCGGACGAGGCCCTATGAGCAGTTCTTC. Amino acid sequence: CASSTRTRPYEQFF.

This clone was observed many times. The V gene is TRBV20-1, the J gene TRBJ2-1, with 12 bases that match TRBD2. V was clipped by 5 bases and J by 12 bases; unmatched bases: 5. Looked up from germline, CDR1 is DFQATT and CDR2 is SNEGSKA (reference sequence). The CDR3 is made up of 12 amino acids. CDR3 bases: TGCAGTGCTGACCTAGCGGGAGGGGGGCAGTTCTTC. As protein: CSADLAGGGQFF.

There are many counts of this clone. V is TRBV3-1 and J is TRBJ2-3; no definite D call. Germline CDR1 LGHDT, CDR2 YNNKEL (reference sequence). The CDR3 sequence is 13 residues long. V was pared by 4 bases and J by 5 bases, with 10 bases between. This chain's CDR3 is CASSLTNRDTQYF. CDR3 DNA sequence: TGTGCCAGCAGCCTAACCAACAGAGATACGCAGTATTTT.